This entry lists 19 T cell receptor beta chains sequenced from one sample in a study of cytomegalovirus exposure and HLA in healthy donors. The PCR used 60 Vbeta and 13 Jbeta primers. The assay was immunoSEQ multiplex PCR, and TCRdb's table has in-frame clones only and misses some. The sample has more than 75,000 clones, roughly 80% seen once. The material sequenced was PBMCs. Receptor source: a middle-aged woman in good health and CMV-seropositive.

This chain connects TRBV20-1 to TRBJ2-7, with a possible D match to TRBD2 (5 bases). V was shortened by 5 bases and J by 2 bases, with 7 bases between the two germline ends. Looked up from germline, CDR1 is DFQATT and CDR2 is SNEGSKA (reference sequence). This CDR3 has 11 amino acids. The CDR3 reads CSAAGTYEQYF. The CDR3 DNA follows: TGCAGTGCTGCCGGGACCTACGAGCAGTACTTC.

The sample holds one count of this clone. This chain joins TRBV5-6 and TRBJ1-1; no clear D. V lost 4 bases to trimming and J lost 3 bases, with 7 bases between them. Germline CDR1 reads SGHDT; CDR2 reads YYEEEE. The CDR3 consists of 12 residues. CDR3 in DNA: TGTGCCAGCAGCGGCACAGACACTGAAGCTTTCTTT. Translated: CASSGTDTEAFF. Supplemented by reference TRBV5-6 and TRBJ1-1, the full variable domain reads DAGVTQSPTHLIKTRGQQVTLRCSPKSGHDTVSWYQQALGQGPQFIFQYYEEEERQRGNFPDRFSGHQFPNYSSELNVNALLLGDSALYLCASSGTDTEAFFGQGTRLTVV.

This clone was counted a few times. V is TRBV6-5 and J is TRBJ2-7; D call uncertain. This CDR3 region has 12 residues. The V end lost 7 bases, the J end lost 3 bases, and 10 bases lay between the germline ends. From germline, CDR1 is MNHEY and CDR2 SVGAGI. CDR3 nucleotides: TGTGCCAGCATTGGCTCGATCTACGAGCAGTACTTC. Protein product: CASIGSIYEQYF.

The rearrangement joins TRBV15 to TRBJ1-1; D remains unclear. V was clipped by 0 bases and J by 11 bases, with 19 bases between them. Germline loops: CDR1 LNHNV, CDR2 YYDKDF (reference sequence). There are 15 residues in the CDR3. This CDR3 is CATSRDQLQSLRAFF. Written as DNA, the CDR3 is TGTGCCACCAGCAGAGATCAGTTACAGTCCCTAAGGGCTTTCTTT.

This clone was observed a single time. The chain joins TRBV29-1 to TRBJ2-3, with 7 bases lining up with TRBD2. V trimming: 3 bases; J trimming: 5 bases; junction bases outside the gene matches: 8. Germline CDR1 SQVTM, CDR2 ANQGSEA. This CDR3 comprises 14 residues. CDR3 sequence: CSVEGGRGGDTQYF. CDR3 coding DNA: TGCAGCGTTGAGGGCGGGAGAGGAGGAGATACGCAGTATTTT.

The table lists this clone with a few counts. V is TRBV13 and J is TRBJ1-1, with D hard to call. Looked up from germline, CDR1 is PRHDT and CDR2 is FYEKMQ (reference sequence). This CDR3 has 13 residues. V was cut by 3 bases and J by 2 bases, with 7 bases left in between. The CDR3 nucleotides read TGTGCCAGCAGCTTTCAATTCAACACTGAAGCTTTCTTT. Encoded protein: CASSFQFNTEAFF.

The chain links TRBV5-1 to TRBJ1-1, with 9 bases aligning to TRBD1. Losses at the gene ends were 3 bases for V and 3 bases for J; bases not matched to a gene: 3. CDR1 SGHRS and CDR2 YFSETQ come from the germline V gene. This CDR3 region has 14 residues. The CDR3 spells CASSSYRGHTEAFF. The CDR3 DNA reads as TGCGCCAGCAGCTCATACAGGGGGCACACTGAAGCTTTCTTT.

This chain uses TRBV6-1 with TRBJ2-3; 7 bases map to TRBD2. The CDR3 covers 13 residues. The ends lost 5 bases at V and 8 bases at J; junction bases unmatched: 7. Germline CDR1 is MNHNS and CDR2 is SASEGT. The CDR3: CASSQTWGGTQYF. CDR3 sequence (DNA): TGTGCCAGCAGTCAAACTTGGGGGGGTACGCAGTATTTT.

In this sample, this clone turned up a few times. This chain joins TRBV2 and TRBJ1-6; D uncertain. V was clipped by 1 base and J by 6 bases, with 4 bases between them. Germline CDR1 SNHLY, CDR2 FYNNEI. The length of the CDR3 is 13 residues. DNA of the CDR3: TGTGCCAGCAGTGAAGTGGCTAATTCACCCCTCCACTTT. The encoded protein is CASSEVANSPLHF.

The chain is built from TRBV2 and TRBJ2-5; TRBD2 agrees at 7 bases. Germline V gene lookup returns CDR1 SNHLY and CDR2 FYNNEI. With 1 base clipped from V and 4 bases from J, the junction kept 9 bases outside the gene matches. The CDR3 is 16 amino acids. The CDR3, as DNA: TGTGCCAGCAGTGAAGTCGAGGCTATAGCGGGAGAGACCCAGTACTTC. Amino acid sequence: CASSEVEAIAGETQYF.

The V and J genes are TRBV7-2 and TRBJ2-5; D not certain. The CDR3 is 13 amino acids. CDR1 is SGHTA, CDR2 FQGNSA, per germline. V was cut by 5 bases and J by 0 bases, with 7 bases left in between. CDR3 DNA: TGTGCCAGCAGCCCTGGGCACCAAGAGACCCAGTACTTC. As protein: CASSPGHQETQYF.

V is TRBV18 and J is TRBJ2-7, with 7 nucleotides matching TRBD1. The V gene end was trimmed by 3 bases and the J gene end by 5 bases; junction bases not matched to a gene: 7. This CDR3 region has 14 residues. Germline V gives CDR1 KGHSH, CDR2 LQKENI. CDR3 residues: CASSPNRGGNEQYF. The CDR3 DNA reads TGTGCCAGCTCACCGAACAGGGGTGGAAACGAGCAGTACTTC.

The chain couples TRBV9 to TRBJ2-5; possibly TRBD1 for D (6 bases). V lost 1 base and J 3 bases, leaving 10 bases between the germline ends. CDR1 is SGDLS and CDR2 is YYNGEE in the germline V gene. The CDR3 totals 14 residues. The CDR3 DNA reads TGTGCCAGCAGCGTACGGAACAGGGAAGAGACCCAGTACTTC. Amino acid sequence: CASSVRNREETQYF.

The rearrangement uses TRBV28 and TRBJ2-2, with TRBD1 matching 7 bases. Trimming cost V 1 base and J 5 bases; bases outside gene matches: 7. The CDR3 is 16 amino acids. The germline gives CDR1 MDHEN, CDR2 SYDVKM. The CDR3 DNA is TGTGCCAGCAGTTTATTTACAGGGGAAGAGACCGGGGAGCTGTTTTTT. Encoded protein: CASSLFTGEETGELFF.

J is TRBJ2-1 and V is TRBV5-1, with TRBD1 matching 7 bases. CDR1 and CDR2 from the germline V gene are SGHRS and YFSETQ. After removal of 4 bases from V and 0 bases from J, the junction contained 4 bases not matched to a gene. The CDR3 consists of 15 residues. CDR3 protein: CASSPRDSSYNEQFF. In DNA, the CDR3 is TGCGCCAGCAGCCCCCGGGACAGCTCCTACAATGAGCAGTTCTTC.

This clone was seen only once. The V and J genes are TRBV6-5 and TRBJ1-1; D perhaps matches TRBD1 (6 bases). This CDR3 comprises 15 residues. CDR1 MNHEY and CDR2 SVGAGI come from the germline V gene. V shed 6 bases and J shed 1 base, with 15 bases lying between them. The CDR3 loop reads CASSLRAGANTEAFF. CDR3 sequence (DNA): TGTGCCAGCAGCTTAAGGGCAGGGGCGAACACTGAAGCTTTCTTT.

This clone was picked up a small number of times. The chain is built from TRBV7-8 and TRBJ1-2; perhaps TRBD1 as D (6 bases). The CDR3 extends over 15 amino acids. Trimming shortened V by 4 bases and J by 4 bases, and 16 bases separated the two germline ends. Looked up from germline, CDR1 is SGHVS and CDR2 is FQNEAQ. CDR3 sequence reads: CASSSGPRTVYGYTF. CDR3 nucleotide sequence: TGTGCCAGCAGCTCGGGACCGCGGACAGTCTATGGCTACACCTTC.

Notes on this clone: The sample has other DNA sequences that encode this CDR3 too. The chain uses TRBV28 and TRBJ2-7; possible D gene TRBD2, 6 bases. The CDR3 is made up of 16 amino acids. Germline V gene sequence: CDR1 MDHEN, CDR2 SYDVKM. V lost 6 bases and J lost 4, with 22 bases in between. The CDR3 is CASSSIGWEAGYEQYF. In DNA, the CDR3 is TGTGCCAGCAGCTCTATCGGTTGGGAGGCTGGGTACGAGCAGTACTTC.

This clone showed up just a few times. The V gene is TRBV7-6, the J gene TRBJ2-6; 8 bases fit TRBD2. This CDR3 spans 18 amino acids. V lost 5 bases, J lost 0 bases, and 9 bases stayed unmatched. Germline V gene lookup returns CDR1 SGHVS and CDR2 FNYEAQ. The CDR3 coding sequence is TGTGCCAGCAGCCCCGGGGTAGCGGGGACCTCTGGGGCCAACGTCCTGACTTTC. It is translated as CASSPGVAGTSGANVLTF. The whole variable domain, filled in from reference TRBV7-6 and TRBJ2-6, reads GAGVSQSPRYKVTKRGQDVALRCDPISGHVSLYWYRQALGQGPEFLTYFNYEAQQDKSGLPNDRFSAERPEGSISTLTIQRTEQRDSAMYRCASSPGVAGTSGANVLTFGAGSRLTVL.